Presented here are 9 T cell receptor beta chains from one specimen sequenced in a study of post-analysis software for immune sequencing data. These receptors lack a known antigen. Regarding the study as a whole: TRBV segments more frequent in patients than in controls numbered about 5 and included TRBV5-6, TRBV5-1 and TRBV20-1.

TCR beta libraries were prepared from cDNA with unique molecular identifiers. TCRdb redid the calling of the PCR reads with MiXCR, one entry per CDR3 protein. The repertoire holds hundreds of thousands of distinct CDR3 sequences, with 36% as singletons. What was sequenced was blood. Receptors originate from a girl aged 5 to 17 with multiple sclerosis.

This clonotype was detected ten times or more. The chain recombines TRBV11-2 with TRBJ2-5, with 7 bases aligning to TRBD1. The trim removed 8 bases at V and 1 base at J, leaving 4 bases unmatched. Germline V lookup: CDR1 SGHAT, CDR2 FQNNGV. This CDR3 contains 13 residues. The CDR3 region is CASRHRGQETQYF. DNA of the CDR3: TGTGCCAGCCGACACAGGGGCCAAGAGACCCAGTACTTC.

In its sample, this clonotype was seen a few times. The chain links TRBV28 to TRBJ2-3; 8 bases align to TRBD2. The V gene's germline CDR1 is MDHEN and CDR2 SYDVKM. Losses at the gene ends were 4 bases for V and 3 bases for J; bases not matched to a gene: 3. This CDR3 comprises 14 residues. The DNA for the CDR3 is TGTGCCAGCAGTTCCCAGCGGGAGACAGATACGCAGTATTTT. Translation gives CASSSQRETDTQYF.

CDR3 sequence (DNA): TGTGCCAGCAGCTTAGCGGACGTAACGGGCACTGAAGCTTTCTTT. It codes for CASSLADVTGTEAFF. The chain links TRBV7-2 to TRBJ1-1; unclear D gene. This CDR3 spans 15 amino acids. The V gene lost 0 bases and the J gene lost 4 bases, with 12 bases spanning the gap. Germline V gives CDR1 SGHTA, CDR2 FQGNSA.

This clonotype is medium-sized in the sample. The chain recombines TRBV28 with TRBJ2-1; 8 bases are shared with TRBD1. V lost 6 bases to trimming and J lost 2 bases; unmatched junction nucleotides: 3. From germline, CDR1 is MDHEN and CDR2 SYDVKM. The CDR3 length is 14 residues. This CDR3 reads CASRGQGPYNEQFF. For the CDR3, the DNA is TGTGCCAGCAGAGGACAGGGCCCCTACAATGAGCAGTTCTTC.

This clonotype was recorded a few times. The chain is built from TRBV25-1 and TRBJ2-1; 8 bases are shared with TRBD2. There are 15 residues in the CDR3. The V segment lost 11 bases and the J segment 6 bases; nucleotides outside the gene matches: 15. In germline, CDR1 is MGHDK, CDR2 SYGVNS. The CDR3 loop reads CAGSNTGGPANEQFF. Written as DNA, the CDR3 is TGTGCCGGCTCCAATACGGGAGGGCCGGCCAATGAGCAGTTCTTC.

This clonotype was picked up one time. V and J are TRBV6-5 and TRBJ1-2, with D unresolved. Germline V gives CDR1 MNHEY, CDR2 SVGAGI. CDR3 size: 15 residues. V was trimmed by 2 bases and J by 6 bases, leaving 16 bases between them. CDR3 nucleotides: TGTGCCAGCAGTTACCTTTTAGGGCTGGGTGATGGCTACACCTTC. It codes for CASSYLLGLGDGYTF.

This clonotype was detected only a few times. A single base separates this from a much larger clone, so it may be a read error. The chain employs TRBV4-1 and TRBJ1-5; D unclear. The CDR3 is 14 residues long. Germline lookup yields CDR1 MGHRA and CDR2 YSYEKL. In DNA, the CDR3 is TGCGCCAGCAGCGGTCGTAATAGCAATCAGCTCCAGCATTTT. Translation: CASSGRNSNQLQHF.

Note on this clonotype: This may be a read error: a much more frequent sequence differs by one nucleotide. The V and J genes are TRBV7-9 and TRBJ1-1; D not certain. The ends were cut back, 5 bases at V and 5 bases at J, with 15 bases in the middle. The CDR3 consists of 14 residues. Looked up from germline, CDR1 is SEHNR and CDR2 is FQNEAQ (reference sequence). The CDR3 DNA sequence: TGTGCCAGCAGCCAAGGAGGAACGAAAACTGAAGCTTTCTTT. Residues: CASSQGGTKTEAFF.

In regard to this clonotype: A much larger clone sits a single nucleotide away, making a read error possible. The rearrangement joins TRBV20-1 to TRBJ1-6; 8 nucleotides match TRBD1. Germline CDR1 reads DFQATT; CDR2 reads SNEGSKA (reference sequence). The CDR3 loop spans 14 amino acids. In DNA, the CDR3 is TGCAGTGCTATAAACGACAGGGGCGGTTCACCCCCCCACTTT. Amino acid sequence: CSAINDRGGSPPHF.